This TCR beta chain comes out of a study of blood T cell repertoires in COVID-19. Turning to the study itself: Donors in the United States, Italy and Spain gave samples during acute or convalescent COVID-19.

The CDR3 spans 15 residues. Germline CDR1 reads SGHDT; CDR2 reads YYEEEE. V shed 0 bases and J shed 6 bases, with 13 bases lying between them. Data came from immunoSEQ multiplex PCR; TCRdb stores just in-frame clones and leaves some out. The repertoire holds some 150,000 clones, with approximately 84% as singletons. This clone was seen a handful of times. V usage is TRBV5-6 and J usage is TRBJ1-5; D ambiguous. This clonotype originated in a human donor in a cohort sampled during active COVID-19. Sample: peripheral blood. CDR3 loop: CASSLGGNSGQPQHF. The CDR3 nucleotides read TGTGCCAGCAGCTTGGGAGGGAATAGCGGTCAGCCCCAGCATTTT.